This T cell receptor beta chain stems from a study of blood T cell repertoires in COVID-19. Overall study context: The samples span acute and convalescent COVID-19 from the United States, Italy and Spain. PBMCs, B-cell-depleted T cells, or T cells were the source of the cDNA or gDNA that made up the material.

Looked up from germline, CDR1 is SQVTM and CDR2 is ANQGSEA. V was clipped by 4 bases and J by 1 base, with 11 bases between them. This CDR3 spans 14 amino acids. Methods used by the authors: Estimated nucleated cell counts came from reference gene primer amplification. The repertoire was sequenced with immunoSEQ multiplex PCR; TCRdb's copy has only in-frame clones and lacks some. That table furnishes V, J and clone size, whereas the DNA furnished D and trimming. The sample records 95,000 to 150,000 clones, about 87% being singletons. Input material: peripheral blood. This chain connects TRBV29-1 to TRBJ1-5, with D possibly being TRBD1 (6 bases). The TCR was taken from a woman aged 70 to 79 with acute or convalescent COVID-19. CDR3 sequence (DNA): TGCAGCGTTGCAGGACAGTACAGCAATCAGCCCCAGCATTTT. This gives the protein CSVAGQYSNQPQHF.